Each of the 28 T cell receptor beta chains below was sequenced from the same sample in a study of response to subunit inactivated influenza vaccine listed by TCRdb under 2018. Preparation of the library involved RT-PCR. The reads were generated on an Illumina HiSeq 2500. TCRdb's own reprocessing of the public reads used fastp at Q25 and MiXCR and kept productive beta chains. All rows with the same CDR3 protein become a single entry with the most common DNA and genes. This sample is represented by about 800,000 distinct CDR3 sequences; about 20% of them were singletons. Of the sample, 10% is held by the ten largest clones. The input for sequencing was PBMCs from blood, taken approximately 5 days after vaccination. The source is a man aged 50 to 60 who received an inactivated influenza vaccine. Donor details come from another sample of the same person, matched by shared clones.

This clonotype was counted many times. This chain joins TRBV4-1 and TRBJ2-1, with 11 bases identical to TRBD2. The CDR3 contains 17 residues. Germline CDR1 reads MGHRA; CDR2 reads YSYEKL. The J segment lost 4 bases and the V segment lost 0 bases, leaving 5 bases of the junction unmatched. The CDR3 is CASSQDLGTSGYNEQFF. For the CDR3, the DNA is TGCGCCAGCAGCCAAGATCTGGGGACTAGCGGTTACAATGAGCAGTTCTTC.

This sequence joins TRBV5-6 and TRBJ2-2; D possibly corresponds to TRBD2 (6 bases). This CDR3 has 15 amino acids. V dropped 3 bases and J dropped 6 bases, with 15 bases sitting between them. Germline V CDR1 and CDR2: SGHDT, YYEEEE. CDR3 amino acids: CASSSGLRRSGELFF. CDR3 nucleotide sequence: TGTGCCAGCAGCTCGGGACTTCGAAGGTCCGGGGAGCTGTTTTTT. Full variable domain (outside the CDR3, taken from reference TRBV5-6 and TRBJ2-2): DAGVTQSPTHLIKTRGQQVTLRCSPKSGHDTVSWYQQALGQGPQFIFQYYEEEERQRGNFPDRFSGHQFPNYSSELNVNALLLGDSALYLCASSSGLRRSGELFFGEGSRLTVL.

The CDR3 here is CASKGLAGGKNNEQFF. The CDR3 bases are TGTGCCAGTAAGGGACTAGCGGGAGGGAAAAACAATGAGCAGTTCTTC. The rearrangement uses TRBV6-2 or TRBV6-3 and TRBJ2-1; 16 bases align to TRBD2. V lost 9 bases and J lost 5; bases outside the gene matches: 7. Germline V gives CDR1 MNHEY, CDR2 SVGEGT. This CDR3 comprises 16 residues.

At least ten counts were recorded for this clonotype. The genes are TRBV7-2 and TRBJ2-7; TRBD1 might be the D (6 bases). The germline V gene has CDR1 SGHTA and CDR2 FQGNSA. V dropped 5 bases and J dropped 3 bases, with 17 bases sitting between them. CDR3 length: 15 amino acids. The CDR3 DNA reads TGTGCCAGCAGCACGGACAGCTACCCAATCTACGAGCAGTACTTC. Residues: CASSTDSYPIYEQYF.

V and J are TRBV7-2 and TRBJ2-2, with 9 bases matching TRBD2. With V trimmed by 5 bases and J by 1 base, 8 bases remained unmatched. Looked up from germline, CDR1 is SGHTA and CDR2 is FQGNSA. There are 17 residues in the CDR3. CDR3 nucleotide sequence: TGTGCCAGCAGCATACCTGGGACTAGCAGGAACACCGGGGAGCTGTTTTTT. Its protein product is CASSIPGTSRNTGELFF.

The chain employs TRBV5-5 and TRBJ2-5, with 7 bases lining up with TRBD2. From germline, CDR1 is SGHKS and CDR2 YYEKEE (reference sequence). Trimming cost V 3 bases and J 4 bases; bases outside gene matches: 6. The CDR3 sequence is 14 residues long. DNA of the CDR3: TGTGCCAGCAGCTCGCCGGGAGGTACAGAGACCCAGTACTTC. This gives the protein CASSSPGGTETQYF.

This chain connects TRBV7-2 to TRBJ2-1, with TRBD2 identical over 15 bases. The V segment lost 3 bases and the J segment 3 bases; nucleotides outside the gene matches: 3. CDR1 is SGHTA and CDR2 is FQGNSA in the germline V gene. CDR3 length: 17 residues. The CDR3 DNA sequence: TGTGCCAGCAGCTTGGGGACTAGCGGGAGGTTCTACAATGAGCAGTTCTTC. Its translation is CASSLGTSGRFYNEQFF.

The rearrangement links TRBV30 to TRBJ1-6, with a possible D match to TRBD1 (5 bases). Deletions cut 0 bases from V and 7 bases from J, with 13 bases between. This CDR3 region has 15 residues. Germline V CDR1 and CDR2: GTSNPN, SVGIG (reference sequence). This CDR3 is CAWSVTRQGNSPLHF. The CDR3 bases are TGTGCCTGGAGTGTGACTCGGCAGGGAAATTCACCCCTCCACTTT.

This clonotype has just a few counts. The chain couples TRBV20-1 to TRBJ1-2; 7 bases match TRBD1. Germline V gene sequence: CDR1 DFQATT, CDR2 SNEGSKA (reference sequence). Unmatched junction bases numbered 10, after V lost 2 bases and J lost 7 bases. The CDR3 consists of 14 residues. The DNA for the CDR3 is TGCAGTGCTAGAAGGGGGCCGGTCGGAGGTGGCTACACCTTC. Residues: CSARRGPVGGGYTF.

This clonotype was detected a few times. The gene calls are TRBV9 and TRBJ2-1; tentative D call: TRBD2 (6 bases). Germline V lookup: CDR1 SGDLS, CDR2 YYNGEE. The CDR3 has 15 amino acids. The germline V and J ends were trimmed by 4 bases and 0 bases, with 11 bases remaining between them. CDR3 sequence: CASSRGGTSYNEQFF. CDR3 nucleotides: TGTGCCAGCAGCCGAGGCGGGACCTCCTACAATGAGCAGTTCTTC. Full variable domain (outside the CDR3, taken from reference TRBV9 and TRBJ2-1): DSGVTQTPKHLITATGQRVTLRCSPRSGDLSVYWYQQSLDQGLQFLIQYYNGEERAKGNILERFSAQQFPDLHSELNLSSLELGDSALYFCASSRGGTSYNEQFFGPGTRLTVL.

V is TRBV11-2 and J is TRBJ1-6; weak D call: TRBD1 (5 bases). Germline V lookup: CDR1 SGHAT, CDR2 FQNNGV. V was cut by 7 bases and J by 8 bases, with 24 bases left in between. This CDR3 has 17 residues. CDR3 region: CASIDPGAAHKDSPLHF. The CDR3 coding sequence is TGTGCCAGCATCGATCCCGGGGCGGCGCATAAGGATTCACCCCTCCACTTT.

This clonotype was counted between two and nine times. V is TRBV30 and J is TRBJ2-3; 7 bases align to TRBD2. The germline CDR1 and CDR2 sequences are GTSNPN and SVGIG (reference sequence). V shed 0 bases, J shed 1 base, and the junction held 4 bases outside the gene matches. The CDR3 covers 15 residues. CDR3 protein: CAWSVGLAGTDTQYF. The CDR3 DNA reads as TGTGCCTGGAGTGTGGGGCTAGCGGGCACAGATACGCAGTATTTT.

This clonotype was seen more than once but under ten times. The chain combines TRBV28 with TRBJ1-5; TRBD1 matches at 8 bases. Germline-derived CDR1 and CDR2 are MDHEN and SYDVKM. V was pared by 6 bases and J by 2 bases, with 3 bases of the junction left unmatched. The CDR3 loop spans 14 amino acids. CDR3: CASRDRERNQPQHF. DNA for the CDR3: TGTGCCAGCAGGGACAGGGAGCGCAATCAGCCCCAGCATTTT.

This clonotype was counted only a few times. CDR3 in amino acids: CASSSQTIAAEQFF. In DNA form, the CDR3 reads TGTGCCAGCAGCTCCCAGACGATAGCAGCAGAGCAGTTCTTC. This chain uses TRBV7-2 with TRBJ2-1; D call uncertain. The CDR3 sequence is 14 residues long. Germline CDR1 is SGHTA and CDR2 is FQGNSA. The V and J ends lost 4 bases and 10 bases respectively, with 17 bases between them.

This clonotype was picked up a small number of times. This rearrangement joins TRBV6-5 to TRBJ1-4, with a tentative D call TRBD1 (5 bases). The V gene lost 5 bases and the J gene lost 1 base, with 14 bases spanning the gap. Germline V CDR1 and CDR2: MNHEY, SVGAGI. This CDR3 is built from 16 residues. CDR3 amino acids: CASSHFGRGTNEKLFF. Here the CDR3 DNA reads TGTGCCAGCAGTCACTTCGGAAGGGGAACTAATGAAAAACTGTTTTTT.

This clonotype has a handful of counts. The gene calls are TRBV7-2 and TRBJ2-3; D is undetermined. The CDR3 has 13 amino acids. The germline V gene encodes CDR1 SGHTA and CDR2 FQGNSA. Trimming took 6 bases from V and 2 from J, leaving 9 bases between them. CDR3 nucleotide sequence: TGTGCCAGCAGTCCTCAGTTCACAGATACGCAGTATTTT. Translating it yields CASSPQFTDTQYF.

This rearrangement joins TRBV27 to TRBJ2-1, with a possible D match to TRBD1 (5 bases). CDR1 is MNHEY, CDR2 SMNVEV, per germline (reference sequence). CDR3 size: 19 residues. V dropped 7 bases and J dropped 1 base, with 26 bases sitting between them. The CDR3 sequence is CASTRLGDSLTLSYNEQFF. The CDR3 bases are TGTGCCAGCACCCGACTCGGAGACAGTCTGACTTTGTCCTACAATGAGCAGTTCTTC.

This clonotype was counted a few times. The chain uses TRBV5-5 and TRBJ2-1; D gene uncertain. CDR1 and CDR2 (germline): SGHKS, YYEKEE (reference sequence). The CDR3 spans 13 residues. The V end was cut by 4 bases, the J end by 5 bases, with 10 bases between. CDR3 sequence: CASSPARNNEQFF. The CDR3 bases are TGTGCCAGCAGCCCTGCGAGGAACAATGAGCAGTTCTTC.

The CDR3 is CASSFEGLHTQYF. Written as DNA, the CDR3 is TGTGCCAGCAGTTTCGAGGGACTGCATACGCAGTATTTT. The gene calls are TRBV12-3 or TRBV12-4 and TRBJ2-3, with TRBD2 as a possible D gene (6 bases). The V end lost 3 bases, the J end lost 7 bases, and 11 bases lay between the germline ends. The CDR3 is 13 residues long.

This clonotype has a count of ten or more. The chain couples TRBV4-3 to TRBJ2-1, with D perhaps matching TRBD2 (5 bases). From germline, CDR1 is LGHNA and CDR2 YSLEER. Trimming took off 0 bases at V and 7 bases at J, with 7 bases between the two ends. The CDR3 is 13 residues long. CDR3 loop: CASSQERGNEQFF. The DNA of the CDR3 is TGCGCCAGCAGCCAAGAACGCGGGAATGAGCAGTTCTTC.

In DNA form, the CDR3 reads TGTGCCAGCAGCGTAGAACCCAGCGGGAGGGCCTACGAGCAGTACTTC. Translation gives CASSVEPSGRAYEQYF. The chain couples TRBV9 to TRBJ2-7; 10 nucleotides match TRBD2. The CDR3 totals 16 residues. J lost 2 bases, V lost 0 bases, and 5 bases had no gene match. CDR1 SGDLS and CDR2 YYNGEE come from the germline V gene. Drawing the rest from reference TRBV9 and TRBJ2-7, the complete variable domain is DSGVTQTPKHLITATGQRVTLRCSPRSGDLSVYWYQQSLDQGLQFLIQYYNGEERAKGNILERFSAQQFPDLHSELNLSSLELGDSALYFCASSVEPSGRAYEQYFGPGTRLTVT.

This clonotype was seen at least ten times. This chain connects TRBV4-1 to TRBJ2-2, with a weak D call TRBD1 (5 bases). V dropped 2 bases and J dropped 1 base, with 5 bases sitting between them. Looked up from germline, CDR1 is MGHRA and CDR2 is YSYEKL. CDR3 length: 14 residues. As DNA, the CDR3 is TGCGCCAGCAGCCAACAGGGGAACACCGGGGAGCTGTTTTTT. Its translation is CASSQQGNTGELFF.

The chain combines TRBV12-3 or TRBV12-4 with TRBJ2-5, with D hard to call. CDR3 length equals 15 residues. V was cut by 5 bases and J by 1 base, with 14 bases left in between. In DNA form, the CDR3 reads TGTGCCAGCAGTCCCGCAAGTGAAACCCAAGAGACCCAGTACTTC. It specifies CASSPASETQETQYF.

This clonotype was detected a few times. This rearrangement joins TRBV7-2 to TRBJ2-3; weak D call: TRBD2 (5 bases). Germline values: CDR1 SGHTA, CDR2 FQGNSA. V was clipped by 6 bases and J by 5 bases, with 9 bases between them. The CDR3 loop spans 12 amino acids. The chain's CDR3 is CASREAGDTQYF. The CDR3, as DNA: TGTGCCAGCAGGGAGGCGGGAGATACGCAGTATTTT.

The chain recombines TRBV5-1 with TRBJ1-2, with TRBD1 matching 9 bases. The V gene's germline CDR1 is SGHRS and CDR2 YFSETQ. The CDR3 totals 15 residues. V was clipped by 4 bases and J by 4 bases; unmatched bases: 8. The CDR3 region has the DNA TGCGCCAGCAGCGACCCGGGACAGGGTAGCTATGGCTACACCTTC. Amino acid sequence: CASSDPGQGSYGYTF.

This clonotype occurred a few times. The V call is TRBV3-1, the J call TRBJ2-7, with 7 bases fitting TRBD1. J was trimmed by 2 bases and V by 4 bases; bases with no gene match: 5. The CDR3 covers 14 residues. Germline V lookup: CDR1 LGHDT, CDR2 YNNKEL (reference sequence). This chain's CDR3 is CASSLDRNAYEQYF. The DNA for the CDR3 is TGTGCCAGCAGCCTGGACAGGAACGCCTACGAGCAGTACTTC.

For this clonotype: A read error may produce the germline difference seen at one junction end. This chain connects TRBV3-1 to TRBJ2-5, with TRBD2 matching 13 bases. CDR3 length equals 18 residues. Germline lookup yields CDR1 LGHDT and CDR2 YNNKEL (reference sequence). CDR3 loop: CARSSPTGLAGHQETQYF. For the CDR3, the DNA is TGTGCCCGCAGTTCCCCCACGGGACTAGCGGGGCACCAAGAGACCCAGTACTTC.

This clonotype was picked up a small number of times. The chain joins TRBV25-1 to TRBJ2-3, with D possibly being TRBD2 (6 bases). Germline assignment: CDR1 MGHDK and CDR2 SYGVNS. V was pared by 1 base and J by 3 bases, with 8 bases between. The CDR3 has 14 residues. The CDR3 sequence: CASSEWGGTDTQYF. CDR3 coding DNA: TGTGCCAGCAGTGAATGGGGAGGAACAGATACGCAGTATTTT.